These T cell receptor beta chains were read from a single sample in a study of molecular identifiers for immune sequencing clone quantification. In TCRdb, the PCR reads were re-called with MiXCR into one record per CDR3 protein. The sample gives 400,000 to 600,000 distinct CDR3 sequences, 20% to 25% of which show up once; 0.7% to 0.95% is in the top ten. Sample: naive CD8+ T cells from blood, with Jurkat cell RNA spiked in. Receptors were obtained from a human donor in good health. Some libraries in this study had Jurkat cell RNA spiked in. Each CDR3 is given with its conserved first and last residue. A D gene is named only where the DNA matches it firmly. Only some rows state a clone size, as once, few, many or a class for expanded clones.

d_call: NA; v_call: TRBV28; cdr3_length: 16; clone_size: few; j_call: TRBJ1-5; cdr3_aa: CASSLFGRYSNQPQHF; cdr3_nt: TGTGCCAGCAGTTTGTTTGGTCGGTATAGCAATCAGCCCCAGCATTTT
d_call: TRBD1; v_call: TRBV28; cdr3_length: 15; clone_size: many; j_call: TRBJ2-3; cdr3_aa: CASSTGGGLADTQYF; cdr3_nt: TGTGCCAGCAGTACAGGGGGAGGTTTGGCAGATACGCAGTATTTT
d_call: TRBD1; v_call: TRBV4-3; cdr3_length: 13; clone_size: many; j_call: TRBJ2-1; cdr3_aa: CASSPTGGYEQFF; cdr3_nt: TGCGCCAGCAGCCCGACAGGGGGTTATGAGCAGTTCTTC
d_call: NA; v_call: TRBV4-2; cdr3_length: 17; clone_size: few; j_call: TRBJ2-3; cdr3_aa: CASSQVGGPSNTDTQYF; cdr3_nt: TGTGCCAGCAGCCAAGTGGGGGGTCCCTCAAACACAGATACGCAGTATTTT
d_call: NA; v_call: TRBV7-2; cdr3_length: 15; clone_size: many; j_call: TRBJ2-7; cdr3_aa: CASSIYPGISYEQYF; cdr3_nt: TGTGCCAGCAGCATTTACCCGGGGATTTCCTACGAGCAGTACTTC
d_call: NA; v_call: TRBV28; cdr3_length: 14; clone_size: many; j_call: TRBJ1-2; cdr3_aa: CASSPGHNNYGYTF; cdr3_nt: TGTGCCAGCAGTCCGGGACACAATAACTATGGCTACACCTTC
d_call: NA; v_call: TRBV25-1; cdr3_length: 12; clone_size: NA; j_call: TRBJ2-7; cdr3_aa: CASSSGSHEQYF; cdr3_nt: TGTGCCAGCAGTAGTGGGTCGCACGAGCAGTACTTC
d_call: NA; v_call: TRBV9; cdr3_length: 14; clone_size: NA; j_call: TRBJ2-7; cdr3_aa: CASSVTFGAYEQYF; cdr3_nt: TGTGCCAGCAGCGTTACTTTTGGGGCCTACGAGCAGTACTTC
d_call: NA; v_call: TRBV4-3; cdr3_length: 14; clone_size: NA; j_call: TRBJ2-1; cdr3_aa: CASSQDLGGNEQFF; cdr3_nt: TGCGCCAGCAGCCAAGATTTAGGGGGCAATGAGCAGTTCTTC
d_call: TRBD1; v_call: TRBV29-1; cdr3_length: 14; clone_size: few; j_call: TRBJ1-1; cdr3_aa: CSVPPRGGNTEAFF; cdr3_nt: TGCAGCGTTCCACCCAGGGGGGGGAACACTGAAGCTTTCTTT
d_call: NA; v_call: TRBV16; cdr3_length: 14; clone_size: NA; j_call: TRBJ1-5; cdr3_aa: CASSQLGGGEAQHF; cdr3_nt: TGTGCCAGCAGCCAATTGGGTGGGGGTGAGGCCCAGCATTTT
d_call: NA; v_call: TRBV29-1; cdr3_length: 11; clone_size: many; j_call: TRBJ1-1; cdr3_aa: CSVEVGLEAFF; cdr3_nt: TGCAGCGTTGAAGTAGGGCTTGAAGCTTTCTTT
d_call: NA; v_call: TRBV24-1; cdr3_length: 13; clone_size: NA; j_call: TRBJ1-1; cdr3_aa: CATSQGSDTEAFF; cdr3_nt: TGTGCCACCAGTCAGGGGTCAGACACTGAAGCTTTCTTT
d_call: NA; v_call: TRBV7-9; cdr3_length: 15; clone_size: NA; j_call: TRBJ2-2; cdr3_aa: CASSLVPGGTGELFF; cdr3_nt: TGTGCCAGCAGCTTAGTGCCCGGGGGCACCGGGGAGCTGTTTTTT
d_call: NA; v_call: TRBV6-1; cdr3_length: 15; clone_size: many; j_call: TRBJ1-1; cdr3_aa: CASSEMWVPNTEAFF; cdr3_nt: TGTGCCAGCAGTGAAATGTGGGTACCGAACACTGAAGCTTTCTTT
d_call: NA; v_call: TRBV29-1; cdr3_length: 14; clone_size: few; j_call: TRBJ1-2; cdr3_aa: CSVVGASANYGYTF; cdr3_nt: TGCAGCGTTGTAGGGGCCTCCGCTAACTATGGCTACACCTTC
d_call: NA; v_call: TRBV6-6; cdr3_length: 16; clone_size: NA; j_call: TRBJ2-3; cdr3_aa: CASSYLSLRATDTQYF; cdr3_nt: TGTGCCAGCAGTTACTTATCCCTGAGGGCAACAGATACGCAGTATTTT
d_call: NA; v_call: TRBV2; cdr3_length: 13; clone_size: many; j_call: TRBJ1-2; cdr3_aa: CASGPPENYGYTF; cdr3_nt: TGTGCCAGCGGGCCGCCAGAGAACTATGGCTACACCTTC
d_call: NA; v_call: TRBV4-1; cdr3_length: 14; clone_size: few; j_call: TRBJ1-1; cdr3_aa: CASSQDTGDTEAFF; cdr3_nt: TGCGCCAGCAGCCAAGATACCGGGGACACTGAAGCTTTCTTT
d_call: TRBD2; v_call: TRBV29-1; cdr3_length: 15; clone_size: many; j_call: TRBJ2-7; cdr3_aa: CSVAGRGGAPYEQYF; cdr3_nt: TGCAGCGTGGCCGGCCGGGGAGGGGCACCCTACGAGCAGTACTTC
d_call: TRBD1; v_call: TRBV6-6; cdr3_length: 14; clone_size: few; j_call: TRBJ1-2; cdr3_aa: CASSPDRDNYGYTF; cdr3_nt: TGTGCCAGCAGTCCCGACAGGGACAACTATGGCTACACCTTC
d_call: NA; v_call: TRBV12-3/TRBV12-4; cdr3_length: 14; clone_size: many; j_call: TRBJ2-5; cdr3_aa: CASSLGLRQETQYF; cdr3_nt: TGTGCCAGCAGTTTAGGACTTCGGCAAGAGACCCAGTACTTC
d_call: TRBD2; v_call: TRBV3-1; cdr3_length: 16; clone_size: few; j_call: TRBJ2-3; cdr3_aa: CASRHLAGEDTDTQYF; cdr3_nt: TGTGCCAGCAGACACTTAGCGGGAGAGGACACAGATACGCAGTATTTT
d_call: TRBD2; v_call: TRBV4-3; cdr3_length: 18; clone_size: many; j_call: TRBJ2-7; cdr3_aa: CASSQSPISGGPSYEQYF; cdr3_nt: TGCGCCAGCAGCCAATCACCAATTAGCGGGGGTCCGTCCTACGAGCAGTACTTC
d_call: NA; v_call: TRBV11-2; cdr3_length: 13; clone_size: NA; j_call: TRBJ2-5; cdr3_aa: CASSRRQQETQYF; cdr3_nt: TGTGCCAGCAGCCGAAGACAGCAAGAGACCCAGTACTTC
d_call: NA; v_call: TRBV20-1; cdr3_length: 11; clone_size: NA; j_call: TRBJ1-2; cdr3_aa: CSAPDKAGYTF; cdr3_nt: TGCAGTGCTCCGGACAAGGCTGGCTACACCTTC
d_call: NA; v_call: TRBV6-4; cdr3_length: 19; clone_size: NA; j_call: TRBJ2-5; cdr3_aa: CASSGDRVVRTDVRETQYF; cdr3_nt: TGTGCCAGCAGTGGGGACCGGGTTGTAAGGACGGACGTTCGCGAGACCCAGTACTTC